Following are 15 T cell receptor beta chains from one sample sequenced in a study of blood T cells in healthy people across ages. A second PCR of 7 to 11 cycles used a sample-barcoded 5' primer and a J-beta primer mix. Using its own MiXCR run on the 5' RACE reads, TCRdb lists one record per CDR3 protein. The sample carries 780,000 or so distinct CDR3 sequences, about 61% recorded once. The sequenced sample was blood. The origin of the receptors is a middle-aged man in good health.

This chain joins TRBV7-9 and TRBJ1-2; tentatively, D is TRBD1 (5 bases). Trimming pared 1 base from V and 6 bases from J, leaving 18 bases between. There are 16 residues in the CDR3. CDR1 is SEHNR and CDR2 is FQNEAQ in the germline V gene (reference sequence). The CDR3 region is CASSLEGFRDPDGYTF. The CDR3 DNA follows: TGTGCCAGCAGCTTAGAGGGGTTCCGGGACCCAGATGGCTACACCTTC. Looking up the rest from reference TRBV7-9 and TRBJ1-2 gives the full variable domain: DTGVSQNPRHKITKRGQNVTFRCDPISEHNRLYWYRQTLGQGPEFLTYFQNEAQLEKSRLLSDRFSAERPKGSFSTLEIQRTEQGDSAMYLCASSLEGFRDPDGYTFGSGTRLTVV.

The V call is TRBV29-1, the J call TRBJ2-3; possibly TRBD2 for D (5 bases). The germline V gene has CDR1 SQVTM and CDR2 ANQGSEA. V lost 0 bases and J lost 8, with 12 bases in between. The CDR3 is 13 residues long. The CDR3 sequence is CSVEDPGKGTQYF. As DNA, the CDR3 is TGCAGCGTTGAAGATCCGGGAAAGGGTACGCAGTATTTT.

This chain joins TRBV2 and TRBJ2-5, with TRBD2 as a possible D gene (5 bases). The assigned J gene may be wrong: the sequence end matches TRBJ2-7 better. The CDR3 runs 15 residues. Germline CDR1 and CDR2: SNHLY and FYNNEI. Here the CDR3 reads CASVKGALALDEQYF. The DNA for the CDR3 is TGTGCCAGCGTGAAGGGAGCGCTAGCCTTGGACGAGCAGTACTTC.

This clonotype was counted a few times. The chain combines TRBV7-3 with TRBJ2-1; the match to TRBD1 covers 9 bases. There are 15 residues in the CDR3. V shed 4 bases and J 7 bases; nucleotides not matched to a gene: 8. CDR1 SGHTA and CDR2 FQGTGA come from the germline V gene. This CDR3 is CASSSTGGESNEQFF. The CDR3 DNA is TGTGCCAGCAGCTCCACAGGGGGCGAATCGAATGAGCAGTTCTTC.

The chain is built from TRBV2 and TRBJ2-5; no definite D call. The V gene lost 7 bases and the J gene lost 5 bases, with 17 bases spanning the gap. This CDR3 is 14 amino acids long. Germline V gives CDR1 SNHLY, CDR2 FYNNEI. CDR3 bases: TGTGCCAGCACAGAAACCACCAGGCAGGAGACCCAGTACTTC. This translates into CASTETTRQETQYF.

This clonotype was detected only a few times. The V call is TRBV6-5, the J call TRBJ2-7, with 10 bases aligning to TRBD1. V dropped 2 bases and J dropped 4; count of bases not matched to a gene: 8. The CDR3 contains 16 residues. Germline V gene data show CDR1 as MNHEY and CDR2 as SVGAGI. CDR3 sequence reads: CASSYRPGQGIYEQYF. For the CDR3, the DNA is TGTGCCAGCAGTTACCGACCGGGACAGGGGATTTACGAGCAGTACTTC.

The V and J genes are TRBV14 and TRBJ2-6; 7 nucleotides line up with TRBD1. The germline gives CDR1 SGHDN, CDR2 FVKESK. Unmatched junction bases numbered 10, after V lost 2 bases and J lost 0 bases. The CDR3 has 19 residues. The CDR3 protein is CASSQSPRTGPSGANVLTF. The CDR3 nucleotides read TGTGCCAGCAGCCAATCCCCTCGGACAGGCCCCTCTGGGGCCAACGTCCTGACTTTC.

The DNA of the CDR3 is TGTGCCAGTTACTCTAGCGGGAGGCGGGGAGATACGCAGTATTTT. It encodes CASYSSGRRGDTQYF. The V gene is TRBV27, the J gene TRBJ2-3; 11 nucleotides align to TRBD2. CDR3 length equals 15 residues. V dropped 9 bases and J dropped 5; count of bases not matched to a gene: 10. Germline-derived CDR1 and CDR2 are MNHEY and SMNVEV (reference sequence).

The chain combines TRBV20-1 with TRBJ2-1; the D gene could be TRBD1 or TRBD2 (6 bases each). This CDR3 region has 13 residues. V lost 2 bases and J 14 bases, leaving 19 bases between the germline ends. The germline CDR1 and CDR2 sequences are DFQATT and SNEGSKA (reference sequence). Written as DNA, the CDR3 is TGCAGTGCTAGATCAACCCCGGATAGGGGGGAGTTCTTC. This translates into CSARSTPDRGEFF.

V is TRBV11-1 and J is TRBJ1-6, with TRBD1 matching 7 bases. The CDR3 spans 16 residues. The V gene end was trimmed by 5 bases and the J gene end by 10 bases; junction bases not matched to a gene: 14. From germline, CDR1 is SGHAT and CDR2 FQDESV (reference sequence). CDR3 sequence: CASSVYRGTPPSPLHF. CDR3 DNA sequence: TGTGCCAGCAGCGTCTACAGGGGCACGCCGCCCTCACCCCTCCACTTT.

This clonotype was seen more than once but under ten times. V gene TRBV6-2 or TRBV6-3 combines with J gene TRBJ2-5; weak D call: TRBD2 (5 bases). The CDR3 sequence is 13 residues long. The germline V and J ends were trimmed by 6 bases and 1 base, with 9 bases remaining between them. The germline CDR1 and CDR2 sequences are MNHEY and SVGEGT. The CDR3: CASRGLLQETQYF. The CDR3 nucleotides are TGTGCCAGCAGAGGACTTCTCCAAGAGACCCAGTACTTC.

The chain links TRBV12-3 or TRBV12-4 to TRBJ2-4; D may be TRBD2 (5 bases). The end of the DNA is better explained by TRBJ2-7, so the J call may be wrong. There are 17 residues in the CDR3. The CDR3 spells CASSLELSSYDLREQYF. In DNA form, the CDR3 reads TGTGCCAGCAGTTTAGAACTCTCTAGCTACGATCTACGCGAGCAGTACTTC.

The rearrangement links TRBV6-2 or TRBV6-3 to TRBJ2-5; 10 bases are a match to TRBD1. Trimming cost V 4 bases and J 3 bases; bases outside gene matches: 5. This CDR3 is 15 amino acids long. Germline CDR1 MNHEY, CDR2 SVGEGT. This chain's CDR3 is CASSWGQGRKETQYF. The CDR3 region has the DNA TGTGCCAGCAGTTGGGGACAGGGGAGGAAAGAGACCCAGTACTTC.

The chain links TRBV5-1 to TRBJ1-1, with D uncertain. Germline V CDR1 and CDR2: SGHRS, YFSETQ. Trimming left V 3 bases short and J 0 bases short, with 9 bases between. This CDR3 spans 14 amino acids. The CDR3 nucleotides read TGCGCCAGCAGCTCGCCAGCGATGAACACTGAAGCTTTCTTT. Amino acids: CASSSPAMNTEAFF.

The chain recombines TRBV7-2 with TRBJ2-3; unclear D gene. The CDR3 has 15 amino acids. Trimming took off 0 bases at V and 4 bases at J, with 11 bases between the two ends. Germline values: CDR1 SGHTA, CDR2 FQGNSA. The CDR3 loop reads CASSLAGERPDTQYF. The CDR3 coding sequence is TGTGCCAGCAGCTTAGCGGGCGAACGGCCAGATACGCAGTATTTT.